This record covers a single T cell receptor (beta chain). The sample originates from a study of blood T cell repertoires in COVID-19. About the research overall: Specimens from acute and convalescent COVID-19 originated in the United States, Italy and Spain. Sources were T cells, B-cell-depleted T cells, or PBMCs; the material itself was cDNA or gDNA.

This CDR3 comprises 15 residues. Trimming stripped 7 bases from V and 1 base from J, with 16 bases between. Germline V gives CDR1 LGHDT, CDR2 YNNKEL (reference sequence). In the original analysis: Amplified reference gene primers provided the basis for estimating nucleated cell counts. Measured with immunoSEQ multiplex PCR; TCRdb has only the in-frame clones, and not every one. V and J calls and clone size are copied from that table; D and trimming were computed from the DNA. The data hold about 67,000 clones, with 75% to 90% observed a single time. Input material: peripheral blood. The chain combines TRBV3-1 (or the pseudogene TRBV3-2) with TRBJ1-1; unclear D gene. The sequence was obtained from a man aged 45-65 years with active COVID-19. CDR3 sequence: CASTPRIEGNTEAFF. CDR3 in DNA: TGTGCCAGCACCCCAAGGATTGAGGGGAACACTGAAGCTTTCTTT.